One T cell receptor (beta chain) is described in this entry. Its antigen is undetermined. The data were produced by immunoSEQ multiplex PCR, yet TCRdb's version contains in-frame clones alone and is incomplete. The sample lists tens of thousands of clones; about nine tenths were seen once. The record originates from a study of T cell responses to AZD1222 COVID-19 vaccine. Overall study results and limits: Spike-specific TCRs gained breadth and depth after people received two AZD1222 doses. Reportedly, nearly half of unique spike TCRs recognized epitopes outside B.1.351/B.1.1.7 mutations. Repertoire sampling happened only post peak T cell response.

This clonotype was sampled from an adult in good health. The sample here was peripheral blood, taken on day 0 of AZD1222 vaccination.

This CDR3 reads CASSQEGGRAFF. In DNA, the CDR3 is TGCGCCAGCAGCCAAGAAGGGGGTCGGGCTTTCTTT. This rearrangement joins TRBV4-3 to TRBJ1-1; tentatively, D is TRBD1 (6 bases). Germline CDR1 LGHNA, CDR2 YSLEER. The CDR3 runs to 12 residues. V lost 0 bases to trimming and J lost 11 bases, with 10 bases between them.